The rows below give T cell receptor beta chains drawn from one sample of a study of T-cell memory formation after mild COVID-19. TCRdb itself ran the 5' RACE reads through MiXCR, one entry per CDR3 protein. The data contain about 290,000 distinct CDR3 sequences, roughly 15% of them singletons. The sample consisted of PBMCs or a T cell subset sorted from them (not recorded which). These receptors all stem from a young man who had mild COVID-19 (a few samples of this study predate the infection). Cell type and time point are not known. CDR3s include the opening cysteine and the closing phenylalanine or tryptophan. The D gene is left open where the match is weak. Expanded clones get a size class; other rows say once, few or many, or leave the size out.

v_gene	abundance	j_gene	d_gene	CDR3nt	CDR3aa
TRBV3-1	-	TRBJ1-6	-	TGTGCCAGCAGCCAGAAGGACGGACTCTCCTATAATTCACCCCTCCACTTT	CASSQKDGLSYNSPLHF
TRBV4-3	-	TRBJ2-7	-	TGCGCCAGCAGCCAAGAAGGGCAGGGCACCTACGAGCAGTACTTC	CASSQEGQGTYEQYF
TRBV7-2	few	TRBJ2-3	TRBD1	TGTGCCAGCAGCTTTCCCCGACAGGGCGTTAGCACAGATACGCAGTATTTT	CASSFPRQGVSTDTQYF
TRBV20-1	-	TRBJ1-2	TRBD1	TGCAGTGCCGTGACAGGGGAGAACTATGGCTACACCTTC	CSAVTGENYGYTF
TRBV5-5	many	TRBJ2-1	-	TGTGCCAGCAGCTTGTTACTGGGACCCCAGTTCTTC	CASSLLLGPQFF
TRBV5-1	-	TRBJ2-3	TRBD1	TGCGCCAGCAGCTTGGGGCCCGGGGTAGGACAGGGGTCAGATACGCAGTATTTT	CASSLGPGVGQGSDTQYF
TRBV9	once	TRBJ1-4	-	TGTGCCAGCAGCGTAGACGGAGAGCCTGAAAAACTGATTTTT	CASSVDGEPEKLIF
TRBV2	few	TRBJ2-3	TRBD2	TGTGCCAGCAGCCGGGAGGGACCGCGCGTCGGTACGCAGTATTTT	CASSREGPRVGTQYF
TRBV20-1	-	TRBJ1-2	-	TGCAGTGCTAGGACCTGGGGGGCGGGCTATGGCTACACCTTC	CSARTWGAGYGYTF
TRBV7-2	many	TRBJ2-1	-	TGTGCCAGCAGCCCCTCCTACAATGAGCAGTTCTTC	CASSPSYNEQFF
TRBV5-5	-	TRBJ2-5	TRBD2	TGTGCCAGCAGCTTAGAAACGACTAGCGGGGGGTCCGCGGAGACCCAGTACTTC	CASSLETTSGGSAETQYF
TRBV20-1	-	TRBJ1-2	-	TGCAGTGCTAGTCTCCCCCACCTGGGGGTCTATGGCTACACCTTC	CSASLPHLGVYGYTF
TRBV5-1	-	TRBJ2-7	-	TGCGCCAGCAGCTTGGGTGCGACGAACTACGAGCAGTACTTC	CASSLGATNYEQYF
TRBV7-8	few	TRBJ1-1	-	TGTGCCAGCAGCCGGGGGGAGGGAAGGGGGAACACTGAAGCTTTCTTT	CASSRGEGRGNTEAFF
TRBV20-1	few	TRBJ2-1	-	TGCAGTGCTGATCGGTCCCCTAGGGCGGGTGTCTTGCAGTTCTTC	CSADRSPRAGVLQFF
TRBV11-2	-	TRBJ1-6	-	TGTGCCAGCAGCTTAGACAGGGCCGATTCACCCCTCCACTTT	CASSLDRADSPLHF
TRBV7-9	few	TRBJ2-1	-	TGTGCCAGCAGCTCCGGTCCGAACAATGAGCAGTTCTTC	CASSSGPNNEQFF
TRBV7-9	few	TRBJ2-3	-	TGTGCCAGCAGCCAAAGGGTTTCAGATACGCAGTATTTT	CASSQRVSDTQYF
TRBV7-9	few	TRBJ1-4	-	TGTGCCAGCAGCTCTTACTCTTTCCAGATCCGGGACATCCTAACTAATGAAAAACTGTTTTTT	CASSSYSFQIRDILTNEKLFF
TRBV7-2	few	TRBJ2-3	-	TGTGCCAGCAGCCCCTATTCGGGTACAGATACGCAGTATTTT	CASSPYSGTDTQYF
TRBV7-9	few	TRBJ2-5	-	TGTGCCAGCAGCTTAGGTCAGGGAGACCAGACCCAGTACTTC	CASSLGQGDQTQYF
TRBV29-1	few	TRBJ1-3	-	TGCAGCCCCACGGGGACCGAGGGAAGAAACACCATATATTTT	CSPTGTEGRNTIYF
TRBV6-2/TRBV6-3	-	TRBJ2-1	-	TGTGCCAGCAGCCCGAGACAGGTTTACAATGAGCAGTTCTTC	CASSPRQVYNEQFF